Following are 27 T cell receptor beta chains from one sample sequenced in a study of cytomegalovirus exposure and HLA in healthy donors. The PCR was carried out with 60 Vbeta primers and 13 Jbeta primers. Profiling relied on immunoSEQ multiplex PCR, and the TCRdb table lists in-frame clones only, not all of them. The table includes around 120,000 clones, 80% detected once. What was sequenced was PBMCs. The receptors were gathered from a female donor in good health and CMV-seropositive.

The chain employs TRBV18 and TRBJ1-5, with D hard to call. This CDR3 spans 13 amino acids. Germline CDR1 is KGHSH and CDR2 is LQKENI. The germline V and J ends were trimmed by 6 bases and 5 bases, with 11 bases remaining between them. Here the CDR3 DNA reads TGTGCCAGCTCGGAGGGTAACGATCAGCCCCAGCATTTT. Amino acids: CASSEGNDQPQHF.

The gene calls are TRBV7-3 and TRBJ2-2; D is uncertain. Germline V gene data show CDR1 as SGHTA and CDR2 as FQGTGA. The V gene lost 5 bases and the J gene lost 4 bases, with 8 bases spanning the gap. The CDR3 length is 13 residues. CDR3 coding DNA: TGTGCCAGCAGCATACAAACCACCGGGGAGCTGTTTTTT. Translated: CASSIQTTGELFF. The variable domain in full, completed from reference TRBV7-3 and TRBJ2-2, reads GAGVSQTPSNKVTEKGKYVELRCDPISGHTALYWYRQSLGQGPEFLIYFQGTGAADDSGLPNDRFFAVRPEGSVSTLKIQRTERGDSAVYLCASSIQTTGELFFGEGSRLTVL.

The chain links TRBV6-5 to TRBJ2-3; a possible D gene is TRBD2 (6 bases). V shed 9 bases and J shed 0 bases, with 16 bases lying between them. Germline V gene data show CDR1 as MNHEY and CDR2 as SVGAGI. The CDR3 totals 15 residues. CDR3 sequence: CASGRPGSSTDTQYF. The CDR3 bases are TGTGCCAGTGGGAGGCCCGGGTCTAGCACAGATACGCAGTATTTT.

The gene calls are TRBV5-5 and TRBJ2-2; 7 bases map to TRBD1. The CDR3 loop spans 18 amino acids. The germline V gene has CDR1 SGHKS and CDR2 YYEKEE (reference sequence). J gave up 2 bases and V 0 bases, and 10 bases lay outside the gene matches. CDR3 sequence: CASSLVGGRDSNTGELFF. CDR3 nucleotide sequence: TGTGCCAGCAGCTTGGTGGGCGGCCGGGACAGTAACACCGGGGAGCTGTTTTTT.

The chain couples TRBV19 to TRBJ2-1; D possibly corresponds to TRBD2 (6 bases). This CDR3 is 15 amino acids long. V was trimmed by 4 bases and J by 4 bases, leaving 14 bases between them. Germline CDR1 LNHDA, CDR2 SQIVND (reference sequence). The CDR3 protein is CASSRGESPYNEQFF. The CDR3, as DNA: TGTGCCAGTAGTAGGGGGGAGTCTCCTTACAATGAGCAGTTCTTC.

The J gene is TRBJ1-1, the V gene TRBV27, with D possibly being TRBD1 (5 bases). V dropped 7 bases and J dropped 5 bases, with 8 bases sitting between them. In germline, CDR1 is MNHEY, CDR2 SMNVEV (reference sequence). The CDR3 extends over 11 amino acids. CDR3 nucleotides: TGTGCCAGCACGGGGGTAACTGAAGCTTTCTTT. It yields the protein CASTGVTEAFF.

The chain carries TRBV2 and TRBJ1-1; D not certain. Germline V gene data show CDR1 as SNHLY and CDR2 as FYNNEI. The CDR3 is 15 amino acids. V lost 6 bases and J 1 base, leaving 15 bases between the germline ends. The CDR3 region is CASSSSGSGNTEAFF. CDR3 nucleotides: TGTGCCAGCAGCTCATCGGGGTCGGGGAACACTGAAGCTTTCTTT.

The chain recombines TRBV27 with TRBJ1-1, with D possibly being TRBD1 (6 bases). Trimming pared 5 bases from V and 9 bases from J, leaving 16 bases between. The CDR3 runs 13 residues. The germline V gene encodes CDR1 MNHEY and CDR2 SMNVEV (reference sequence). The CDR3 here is CASSQTLGDKAFF. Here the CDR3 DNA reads TGTGCCAGCAGTCAGACCTTAGGGGACAAAGCTTTCTTT.

The CDR3 here is CASSLHSTEAFF. The CDR3 bases are TGTGCCAGCAGCTTACATAGCACTGAAGCTTTCTTT. The chain recombines TRBV7-9 with TRBJ1-1; D uncertain. Germline CDR1 SEHNR, CDR2 FQNEAQ (reference sequence). V was pared by 2 bases and J by 4 bases, with 5 bases between. The length of the CDR3 is 12 residues.

CDR3 nucleotides: TGTGCCAGCAGTTACGCCGGGACAGGGGAGTACCAGCCCCAGCATTTT. This translates into CASSYAGTGEYQPQHF. J is TRBJ1-5 and V is TRBV28, with 10 bases that match TRBD1. CDR3 length equals 16 residues. V trimming: 4 bases; J trimming: 7 bases; junction bases outside the gene matches: 10. Germline values: CDR1 MDHEN, CDR2 SYDVKM.

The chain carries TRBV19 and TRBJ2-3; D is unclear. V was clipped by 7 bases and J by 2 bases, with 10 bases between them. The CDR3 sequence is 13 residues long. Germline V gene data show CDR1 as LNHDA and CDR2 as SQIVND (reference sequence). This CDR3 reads CASKQRSTDTQYF. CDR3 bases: TGTGCCAGTAAGCAGCGTTCCACAGATACGCAGTATTTT.

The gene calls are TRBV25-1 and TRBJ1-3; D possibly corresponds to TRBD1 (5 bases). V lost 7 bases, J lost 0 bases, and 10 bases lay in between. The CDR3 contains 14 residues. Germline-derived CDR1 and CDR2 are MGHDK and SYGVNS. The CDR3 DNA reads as TGTGCCAGCACACAGGACGCCTCTGGAAACACCATATATTTT. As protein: CASTQDASGNTIYF.

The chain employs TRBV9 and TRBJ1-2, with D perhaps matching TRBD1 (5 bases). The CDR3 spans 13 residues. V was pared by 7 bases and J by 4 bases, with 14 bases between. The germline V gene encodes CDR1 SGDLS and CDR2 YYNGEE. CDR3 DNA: TGTGCCAGCCAGCGGGACCTTCTCTATGGCTACACCTTC. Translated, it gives CASQRDLLYGYTF.

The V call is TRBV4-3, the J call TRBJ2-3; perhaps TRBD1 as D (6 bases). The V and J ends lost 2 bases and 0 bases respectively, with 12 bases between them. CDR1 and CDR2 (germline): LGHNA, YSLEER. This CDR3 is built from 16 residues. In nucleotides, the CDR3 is TGCGCCAGCAGCCAAAACAGGGCCTCTAGCACAGATACGCAGTATTTT. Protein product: CASSQNRASSTDTQYF.

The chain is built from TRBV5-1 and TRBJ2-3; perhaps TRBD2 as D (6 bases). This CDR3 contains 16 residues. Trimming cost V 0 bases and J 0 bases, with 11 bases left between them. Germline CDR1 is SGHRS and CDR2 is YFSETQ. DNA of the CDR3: TGCGCCAGCAGCTTGGCCGGGAGAACTAGCACAGATACGCAGTATTTT. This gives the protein CASSLAGRTSTDTQYF.

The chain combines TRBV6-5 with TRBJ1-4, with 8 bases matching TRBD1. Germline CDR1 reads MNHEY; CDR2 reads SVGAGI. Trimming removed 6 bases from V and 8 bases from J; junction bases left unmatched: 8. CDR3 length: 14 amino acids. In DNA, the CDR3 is TGTGCCAGCAGGCGGACAGGGAGCGGGGAAAAACTGTTTTTT. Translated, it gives CASRRTGSGEKLFF.

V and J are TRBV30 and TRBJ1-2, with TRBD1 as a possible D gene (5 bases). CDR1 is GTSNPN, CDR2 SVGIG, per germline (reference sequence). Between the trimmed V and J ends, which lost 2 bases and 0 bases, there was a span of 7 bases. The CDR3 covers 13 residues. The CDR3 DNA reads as TGTGCCTGGAGTCCGGGGGCTAACTATGGCTACACCTTC. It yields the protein CAWSPGANYGYTF.

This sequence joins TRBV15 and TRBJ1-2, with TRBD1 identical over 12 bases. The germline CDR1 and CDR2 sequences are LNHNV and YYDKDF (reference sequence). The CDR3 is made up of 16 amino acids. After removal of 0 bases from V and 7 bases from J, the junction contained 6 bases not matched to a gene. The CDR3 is CATSRDGDRGLSGYTF. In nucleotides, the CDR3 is TGTGCCACCAGCAGAGATGGGGACAGGGGGCTGTCTGGCTACACCTTC.

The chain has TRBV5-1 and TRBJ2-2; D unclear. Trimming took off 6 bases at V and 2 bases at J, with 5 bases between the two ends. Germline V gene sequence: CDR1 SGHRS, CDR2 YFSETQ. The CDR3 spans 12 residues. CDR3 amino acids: CASNLNTGELFF. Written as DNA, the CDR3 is TGCGCCAGCAATCTTAACACCGGGGAGCTGTTTTTT.

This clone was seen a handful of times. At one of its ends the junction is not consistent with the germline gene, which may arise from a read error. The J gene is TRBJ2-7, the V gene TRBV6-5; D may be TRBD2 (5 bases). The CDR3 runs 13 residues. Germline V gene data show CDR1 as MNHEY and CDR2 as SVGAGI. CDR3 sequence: CASRGRSSSEQYF. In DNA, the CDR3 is TGTGCCAGCAGAGGGAGATCTTCCTCCGAGCAGTACTTC.

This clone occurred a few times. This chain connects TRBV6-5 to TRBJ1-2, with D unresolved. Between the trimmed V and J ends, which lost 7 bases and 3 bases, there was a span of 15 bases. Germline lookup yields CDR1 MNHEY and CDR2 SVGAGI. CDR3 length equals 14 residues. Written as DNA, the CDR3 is TGTGCCAGCAACCTCTCGGGGAGGGACTATGGCTACACCTTC. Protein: CASNLSGRDYGYTF.

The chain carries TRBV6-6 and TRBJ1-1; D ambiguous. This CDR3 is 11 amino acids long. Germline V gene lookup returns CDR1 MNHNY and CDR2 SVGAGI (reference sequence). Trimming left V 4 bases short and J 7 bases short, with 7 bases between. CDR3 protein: CASSFQYEAFF. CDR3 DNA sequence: TGTGCCAGCAGTTTTCAGTATGAAGCTTTCTTT.

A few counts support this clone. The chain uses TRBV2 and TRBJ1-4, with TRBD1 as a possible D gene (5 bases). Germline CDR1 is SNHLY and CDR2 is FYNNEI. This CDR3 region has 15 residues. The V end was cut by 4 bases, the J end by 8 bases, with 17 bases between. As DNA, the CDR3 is TGTGCCAGCAGTGGTAGGGGCACTAACCCGGAAAAACTGTTTTTT. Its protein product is CASSGRGTNPEKLFF.

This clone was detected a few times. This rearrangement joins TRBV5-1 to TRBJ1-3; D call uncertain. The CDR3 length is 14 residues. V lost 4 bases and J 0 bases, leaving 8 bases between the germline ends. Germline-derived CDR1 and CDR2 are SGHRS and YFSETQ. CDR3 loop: CASSVGDSGNTIYF. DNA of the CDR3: TGCGCCAGCAGCGTAGGAGACTCTGGAAACACCATATATTTT.

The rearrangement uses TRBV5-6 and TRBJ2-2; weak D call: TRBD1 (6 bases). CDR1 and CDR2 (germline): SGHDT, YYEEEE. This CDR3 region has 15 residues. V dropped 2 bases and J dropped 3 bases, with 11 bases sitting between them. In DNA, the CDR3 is TGTGCCAGCAGCTTAACAGGGCACTACACCGGGGAGCTGTTTTTT. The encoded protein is CASSLTGHYTGELFF.

The CDR3 nucleotides read TGTGCCAGCTCGCCCCAGGTGGAGGACGAGCAGTACTTC. This encodes CASSPQVEDEQYF. This chain joins TRBV18 and TRBJ2-7; D might be TRBD2 (5 bases). Looked up from germline, CDR1 is KGHSH and CDR2 is LQKENI. The CDR3 extends over 13 amino acids. Between the trimmed V and J ends, which lost 6 bases and 5 bases, there was a span of 14 bases. Looking up the rest from reference TRBV18 and TRBJ2-7 gives the full variable domain: NAGVMQNPRHLVRRRGQEARLRCSPMKGHSHVYWYRQLPEEGLKFMVYLQKENIIDESGMPKERFSAEFPKEGPSILRIQQVVRGDSAAYFCASSPQVEDEQYFGPGTRLTVT.

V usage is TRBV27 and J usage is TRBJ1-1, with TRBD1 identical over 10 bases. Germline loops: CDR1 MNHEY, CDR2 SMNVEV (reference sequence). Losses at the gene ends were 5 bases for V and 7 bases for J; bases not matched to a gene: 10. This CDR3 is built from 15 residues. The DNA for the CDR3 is TGTGCCAGCAGTGCACTCAGGACAGGGGGAGTTGAAGCTTTCTTT. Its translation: CASSALRTGGVEAFF.